This is a list of T cell receptor beta chains from one sample in a study of blood T cell repertoires in COVID-19. Assay used: immunoSEQ multiplex PCR; TCRdb lists only in-frame clones, some missing. The data hold just over 300,000 clones, with around 91% observed a single time. Material for sequencing was PBMCs or T cells enriched from blood (not recorded which). The source is a woman between 18 and 29 years old with acute COVID-19. Both conserved end residues are part of each CDR3. D genes are given only for firm matches. Not all rows give a size; the values are once, few, many and, for expanded clones, a class.

D gene | J gene | clone size | V gene | CDR3 DNA | CDR3 protein
NA | TRBJ2-2 | NA | TRBV25-1 | TGTGCCAGCAGTGGGAGACAGGAGAACACCGGGGAGCTGTTTTTT | CASSGRQENTGELFF
NA | TRBJ2-2 | NA | TRBV11-2 | TGTGCCAGCAGCTTAGACCAGGGTCGCCGGGAGCTGTTTTTT | CASSLDQGRRELFF
TRBD2 | TRBJ2-1 | NA | TRBV6-1 | TGTGCCAGCAGTGAGGGACTAGCGGGAGGTAGGAATGAGCAGTTCTTC | CASSEGLAGGRNEQFF
TRBD1 | TRBJ1-5 | once | TRBV15 | TGTGCCACCAGCATAAGGACAGGGCTTCAGCCCCAGCATTTT | CATSIRTGLQPQHF
NA | TRBJ1-5 | NA | TRBV19 | TGTGCCGGGGGGACCTTACGGAATCAGCCCCAGCATTTT | CAGGTLRNQPQHF
NA | TRBJ1-1 | NA | TRBV6-5 | TGTGCCAGCAAGGCCCTCGGGACTGAAGCTTTCTTT | CASKALGTEAFF
NA | TRBJ2-1 | NA | TRBV29-1 | TGCAGCAGTTCGTACAACAATGAGCAGTTCTTC | CSSSYNNEQFF
TRBD2 | TRBJ2-5 | NA | TRBV9 | TGTGCCAGCAGCCGGGGGGGCCAAGAGACCCAGTACTTC | CASSRGGQETQYF
TRBD1 | TRBJ1-2 | NA | TRBV7-2 | TGTGCCGGGACAGGGGACGCGTATGGCTACACCTTC | CAGTGDAYGYTF
NA | TRBJ2-1 | few | TRBV5-8 | TGTGCCAGCAGCCAAAAACTGTTACCAACCGGGACCTACAATGAGCAGTTCTTC | CASSQKLLPTGTYNEQFF
NA | TRBJ1-2 | few | TRBV29-1 | TGCAGCGTTGAAGGGTTCCCAGAAAACTATGGCTACACCTTC | CSVEGFPENYGYTF
TRBD1 | TRBJ1-4 | NA | TRBV9 | TGTGCCAGCAGCGTACGGGGACAGGGGGCTAATGAAAAACTGTTTTTT | CASSVRGQGANEKLFF
NA | TRBJ1-1 | NA | TRBV7-9 | TGTGCCAGCAGCTTAGCAGGAGGGAAGGGAACTGAAGCTTTCTTT | CASSLAGGKGTEAFF
NA | TRBJ1-2 | NA | TRBV12-5 | TGTGCTAGTGGTTTGGTACGGGGTTTCAGCTATGGCTACACCTTC | CASGLVRGFSYGYTF
TRBD2 | TRBJ2-3 | NA | TRBV5-4 | TGTGCCAGCAGCTTGAAGCGGGAGAGGTTCACAGATACGCAGTATTTT | CASSLKRERFTDTQYF
TRBD1 | TRBJ1-5 | NA | TRBV2 | TGTGCCAGCAGTGACCGGACAGGGGGTTGGGCCCAGCATTTT | CASSDRTGGWAQHF
TRBD1 | TRBJ1-1 | NA | TRBV10-3 | TGTGCCATCCGGGGACAGGGGGATTCCACTGAAGCTTTCTTT | CAIRGQGDSTEAFF
NA | TRBJ1-4 | NA | TRBV7-9 | TGTGCCAGCAGCATCTACGGAGTCTCTAATGAAAAACTGTTTTTT | CASSIYGVSNEKLFF
TRBD1 | TRBJ1-1 | NA | TRBV28 | TGTGCCAGCAGTCCCGGGACAGGGTGGAGCACTGAAGCTTTCTTT | CASSPGTGWSTEAFF
NA | TRBJ1-2 | NA | TRBV30 | TGTGCCTGGGGGCCCTACAGGATGGATAACTATGGCTACACCTTC | CAWGPYRMDNYGYTF
NA | TRBJ1-1 | NA | TRBV18 | TGTGCCAGCTCACCAAGAGGGTTAGAGGACACTGAAGCTTTCTTT | CASSPRGLEDTEAFF
NA | TRBJ1-5 | few | TRBV5-4 | TGTGCCAGCAGAGGGGAGGAGGATCAGCCCCAGCATTTT | CASRGEEDQPQHF
TRBD1 | TRBJ1-2 | NA | TRBV5-1 | TGCGCCAGCAGCCGACCGGTGACAGGGGAAATCGAGGGCTACACCTTC | CASSRPVTGEIEGYTF
TRBD2 | TRBJ2-3 | NA | TRBV29-1 | TGCAGCGTAAACCCACCACTAGCGGGAGTTGTTTCGGGAAGCACAGATACGCAGTATTTT | CSVNPPLAGVVSGSTDTQYF
NA | TRBJ2-5 | once | TRBV18 | TGTGCCAGCTCACCAGGGGAGGCAGAGACCCAGTACTTC | CASSPGEAETQYF